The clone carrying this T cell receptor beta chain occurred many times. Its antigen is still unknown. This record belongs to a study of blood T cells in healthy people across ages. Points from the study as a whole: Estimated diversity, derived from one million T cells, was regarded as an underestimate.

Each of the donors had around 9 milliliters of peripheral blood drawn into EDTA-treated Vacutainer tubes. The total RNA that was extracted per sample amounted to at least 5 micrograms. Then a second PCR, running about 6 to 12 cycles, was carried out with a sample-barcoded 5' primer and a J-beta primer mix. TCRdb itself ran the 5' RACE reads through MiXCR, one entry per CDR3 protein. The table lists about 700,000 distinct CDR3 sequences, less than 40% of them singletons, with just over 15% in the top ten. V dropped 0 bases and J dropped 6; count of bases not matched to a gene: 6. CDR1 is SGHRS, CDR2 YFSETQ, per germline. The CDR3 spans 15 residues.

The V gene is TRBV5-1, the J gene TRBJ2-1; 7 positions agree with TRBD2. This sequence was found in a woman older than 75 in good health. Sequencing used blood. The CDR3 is CASSLVGGNPNEQFF. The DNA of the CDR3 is TGCGCCAGCAGCTTGGTCGGGGGGAATCCCAATGAGCAGTTCTTC.